This paragraph covers one T cell receptor (beta chain) sequence. The antigen is undetermined. From germline, CDR1 is SGHAT and CDR2 FQDESV (reference sequence). V was shortened by 5 bases and J by 4 bases, with 19 bases between the two germline ends. The CDR3 totals 16 residues. The data are from a study of shared clonotypes between healthy human individuals. Across the whole study: Contributing individuals were two females and three males aged 18 to 49.

The assay ran at deep level. Only in-frame clones appear in the TCRdb table, and some are missing; sequencing was by immunoSEQ multiplex PCR. The table lists about 490,000 clones, 65% to 80% of them singletons. General study points: Clonotype sharing among donors was thought likely to change with sequencing depth.

The J gene is TRBJ2-3, the V gene TRBV11-1, with TRBD2 as a possible D gene (6 bases). This clonotype originated in a woman aged 35 to 49 in good health. Some clones in this sample may be carry-over from other donors' samples. The sample comprised PBMCs. The CDR3 loop reads CASSHRPQTSADTQYF. CDR3 sequence (DNA): TGTGCCAGCAGCCATCGACCCCAGACTAGTGCAGATACGCAGTATTTT.